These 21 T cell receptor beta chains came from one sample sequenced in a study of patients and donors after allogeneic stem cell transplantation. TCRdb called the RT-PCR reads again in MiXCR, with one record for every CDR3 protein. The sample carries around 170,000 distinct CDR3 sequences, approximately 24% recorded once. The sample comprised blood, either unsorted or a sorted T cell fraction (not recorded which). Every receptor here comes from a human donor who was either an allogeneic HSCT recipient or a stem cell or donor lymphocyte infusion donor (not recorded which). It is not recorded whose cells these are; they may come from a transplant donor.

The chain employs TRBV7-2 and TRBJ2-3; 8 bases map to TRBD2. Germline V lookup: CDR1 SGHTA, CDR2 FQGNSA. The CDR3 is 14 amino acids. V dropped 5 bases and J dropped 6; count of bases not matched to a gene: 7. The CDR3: CASSTGGAVDTQYF. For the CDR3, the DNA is TGTGCCAGCAGCACCGGGGGGGCTGTTGATACGCAGTATTTT. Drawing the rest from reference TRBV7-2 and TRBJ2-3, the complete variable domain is GAGVSQSPSNKVTEKGKDVELRCDPISGHTALYWYRQSLGQGLEFLIYFQGNSAPDKSGLPSDRFSAERTGGSVSTLTIQRTQQEDSAVYLCASSTGGAVDTQYFGPGTRLTVL.

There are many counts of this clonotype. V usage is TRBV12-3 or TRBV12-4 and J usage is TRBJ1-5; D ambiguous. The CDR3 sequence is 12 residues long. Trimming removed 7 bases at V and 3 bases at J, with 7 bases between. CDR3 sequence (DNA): TGTGCCAGCACGGTGGACAATCAGCCCCAGCATTTT. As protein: CASTVDNQPQHF.

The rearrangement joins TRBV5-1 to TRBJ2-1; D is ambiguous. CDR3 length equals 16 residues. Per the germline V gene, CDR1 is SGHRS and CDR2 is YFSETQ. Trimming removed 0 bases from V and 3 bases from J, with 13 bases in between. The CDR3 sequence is CASSLGQAIIYNEQFF. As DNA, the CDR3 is TGCGCCAGCAGCTTGGGGCAGGCTATAATCTACAATGAGCAGTTCTTC. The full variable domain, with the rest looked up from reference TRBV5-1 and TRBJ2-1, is KAGVTQTPRYLIKTRGQQVTLSCSPISGHRSVSWYQQTPGQGLQFLFEYFSETQRNKGNFPGRFSGRQFSNSRSEMNVSTLELGDSALYLCASSLGQAIIYNEQFFGPGTRLTVL.

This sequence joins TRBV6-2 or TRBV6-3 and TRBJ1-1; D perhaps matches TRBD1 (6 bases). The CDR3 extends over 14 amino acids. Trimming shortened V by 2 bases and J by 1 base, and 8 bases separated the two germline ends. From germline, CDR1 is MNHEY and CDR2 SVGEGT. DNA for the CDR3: TGTGCCAGCAGTTACCCAGGGGAGAACACTGAAGCTTTCTTT. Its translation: CASSYPGENTEAFF.

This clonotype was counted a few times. In DNA, the CDR3 is TGTGCCAGCAGCCAAGTGGGGGCCACAGATACGCAGTATTTT. Amino acid sequence: CASSQVGATDTQYF. The V call is TRBV3-1, the J call TRBJ2-3; a weak D match, TRBD1 (6 bases). This CDR3 region has 14 residues. Deletions cut 1 base from V and 2 bases from J, with 7 bases between. Germline CDR1 reads LGHDT; CDR2 reads YNNKEL (reference sequence).

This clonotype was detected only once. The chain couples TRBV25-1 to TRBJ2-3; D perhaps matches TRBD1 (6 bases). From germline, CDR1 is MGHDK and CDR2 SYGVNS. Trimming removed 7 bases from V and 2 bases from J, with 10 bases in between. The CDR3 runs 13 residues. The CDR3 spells CASTGQTTDTQYF. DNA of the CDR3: TGTGCCAGCACCGGACAGACCACAGATACGCAGTATTTT.

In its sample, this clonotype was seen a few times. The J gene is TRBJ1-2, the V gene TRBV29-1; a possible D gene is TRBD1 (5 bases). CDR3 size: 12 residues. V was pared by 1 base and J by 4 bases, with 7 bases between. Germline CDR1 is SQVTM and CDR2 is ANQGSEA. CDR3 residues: CSVEGTPYGYTF. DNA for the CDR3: TGCAGCGTTGAAGGGACACCCTATGGCTACACCTTC.

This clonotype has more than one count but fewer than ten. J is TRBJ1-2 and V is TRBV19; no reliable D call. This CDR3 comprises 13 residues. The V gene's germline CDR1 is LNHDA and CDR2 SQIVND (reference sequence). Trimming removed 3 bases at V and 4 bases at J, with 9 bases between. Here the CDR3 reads CASSMEVSYGYTF. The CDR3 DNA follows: TGTGCCAGTAGTATGGAGGTTTCCTATGGCTACACCTTC.

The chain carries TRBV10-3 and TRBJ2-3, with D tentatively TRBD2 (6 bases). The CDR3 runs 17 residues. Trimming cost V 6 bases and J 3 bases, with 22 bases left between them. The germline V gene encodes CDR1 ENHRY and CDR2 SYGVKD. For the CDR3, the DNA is TGTGCCATCAGCGCCCCTTCGGGTGGGGGAGGAACAGATACGCAGTATTTT. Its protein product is CAISAPSGGGGTDTQYF.

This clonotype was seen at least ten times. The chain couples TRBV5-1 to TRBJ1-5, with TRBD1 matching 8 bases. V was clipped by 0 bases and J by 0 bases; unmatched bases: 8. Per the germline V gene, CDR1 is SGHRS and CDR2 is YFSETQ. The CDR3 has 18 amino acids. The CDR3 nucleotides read TGCGCCAGCAGCTTGGGCCACAGGGGGTTCTATAGCAATCAGCCCCAGCATTTT. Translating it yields CASSLGHRGFYSNQPQHF.

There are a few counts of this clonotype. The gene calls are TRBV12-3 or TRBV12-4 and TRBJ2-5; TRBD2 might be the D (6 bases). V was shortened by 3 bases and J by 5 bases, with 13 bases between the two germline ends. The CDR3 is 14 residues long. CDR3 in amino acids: CASSLEGEGETQYF. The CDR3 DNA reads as TGTGCCAGCAGTTTGGAGGGAGAAGGGGAGACCCAGTACTTC.

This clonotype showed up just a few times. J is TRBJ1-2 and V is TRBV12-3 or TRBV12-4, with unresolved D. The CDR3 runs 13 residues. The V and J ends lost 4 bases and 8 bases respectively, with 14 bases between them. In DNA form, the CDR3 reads TGTGCCAGCAGTTCCGGGCCAATAAGGGGCTACACCTTC. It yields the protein CASSSGPIRGYTF.

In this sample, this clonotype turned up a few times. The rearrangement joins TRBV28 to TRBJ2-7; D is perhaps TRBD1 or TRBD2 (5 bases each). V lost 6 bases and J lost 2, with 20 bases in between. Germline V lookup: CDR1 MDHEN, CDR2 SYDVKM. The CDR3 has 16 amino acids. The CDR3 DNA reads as TGTGCCAGCAGGCCCTCTGAGGGGATTACCCCCTACGAGCAGTACTTC. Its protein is CASRPSEGITPYEQYF.

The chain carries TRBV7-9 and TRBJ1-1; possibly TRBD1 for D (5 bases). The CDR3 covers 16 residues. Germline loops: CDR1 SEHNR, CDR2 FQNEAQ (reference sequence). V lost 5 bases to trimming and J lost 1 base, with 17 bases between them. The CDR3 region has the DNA TGTGCCAGCAGCCGACCTCCGTGGGGACCGAACACTGAAGCTTTCTTT. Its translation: CASSRPPWGPNTEAFF.

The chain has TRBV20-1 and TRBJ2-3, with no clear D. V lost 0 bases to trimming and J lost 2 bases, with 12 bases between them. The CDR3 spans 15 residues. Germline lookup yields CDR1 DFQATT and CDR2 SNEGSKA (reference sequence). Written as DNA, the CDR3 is TGCAGTGCTAGAGACGACGGCGGCTACACAGATACGCAGTATTTT. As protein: CSARDDGGYTDTQYF.

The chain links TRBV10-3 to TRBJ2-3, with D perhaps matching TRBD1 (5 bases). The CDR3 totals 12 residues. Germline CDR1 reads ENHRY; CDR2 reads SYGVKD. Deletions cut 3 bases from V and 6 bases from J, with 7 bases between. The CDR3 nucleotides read TGTGCCATCAGTGAAGGGGTGGATACGCAGTATTTT. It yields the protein CAISEGVDTQYF.

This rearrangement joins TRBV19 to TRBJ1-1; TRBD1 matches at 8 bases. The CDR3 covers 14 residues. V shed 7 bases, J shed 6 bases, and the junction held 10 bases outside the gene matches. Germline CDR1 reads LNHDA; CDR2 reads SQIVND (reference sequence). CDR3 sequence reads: CASTVDRAKSEAFF. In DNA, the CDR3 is TGTGCCAGTACGGTGGACAGGGCGAAGTCTGAAGCTTTCTTT.

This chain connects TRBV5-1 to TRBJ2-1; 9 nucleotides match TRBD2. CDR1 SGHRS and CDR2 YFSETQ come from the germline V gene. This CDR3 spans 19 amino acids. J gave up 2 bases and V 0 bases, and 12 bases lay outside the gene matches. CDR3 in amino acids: CASSLVPGLAGGPYNEQFF. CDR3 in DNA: TGCGCCAGCAGCTTGGTCCCGGGACTAGCTGGCGGCCCCTACAATGAGCAGTTCTTC.

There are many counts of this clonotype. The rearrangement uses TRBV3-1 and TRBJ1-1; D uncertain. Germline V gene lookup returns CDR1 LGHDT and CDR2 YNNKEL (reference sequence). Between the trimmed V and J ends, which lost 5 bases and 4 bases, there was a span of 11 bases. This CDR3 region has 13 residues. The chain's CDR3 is CASSASGFTEAFF. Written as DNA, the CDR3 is TGTGCCAGCAGCGCCTCGGGGTTCACTGAAGCTTTCTTT. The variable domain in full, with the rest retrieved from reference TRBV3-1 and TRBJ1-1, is DTAVSQTPKYLVTQMGNDKSIKCEQNLGHDTMYWYKQDSKKFLKIMFSYNNKELIINETVPNRFSPKSPDKAHLNLHINSLELGDSAVYFCASSASGFTEAFFGQGTRLTVV.

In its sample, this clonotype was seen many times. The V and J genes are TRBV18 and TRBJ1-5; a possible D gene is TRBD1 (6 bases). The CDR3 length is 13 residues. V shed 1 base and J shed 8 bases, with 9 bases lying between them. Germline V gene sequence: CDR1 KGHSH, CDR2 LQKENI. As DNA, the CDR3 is TGTGCCAGCTCACCACGTTACAGGGAGCCCCAGCATTTT. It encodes CASSPRYREPQHF.

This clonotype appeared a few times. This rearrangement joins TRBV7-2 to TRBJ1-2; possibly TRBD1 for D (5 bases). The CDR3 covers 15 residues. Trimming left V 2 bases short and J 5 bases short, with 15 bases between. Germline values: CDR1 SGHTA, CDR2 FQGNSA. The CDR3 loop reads CASSLSPGKGYGYTF. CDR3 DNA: TGTGCCAGCAGCTTAAGTCCGGGCAAGGGGTATGGCTACACCTTC.